This T cell receptor (beta chain) is drawn from a study of OX40 agonist ivuxolimab in advanced cancers. Notes on the study in general: On average, a greater number of expanded clones characterised CD8+ T cells relative to CD4+.

The protocol was immunoSEQ multiplex PCR, while the TCRdb copy is restricted to in-frame clones and leaves out a portion. The sample holds 30,000 to 45,000 clones, roughly 84% seen once. Germline CDR1 and CDR2: MRHNA and SNTAGT. V lost 2 bases and J lost 5; bases outside the gene matches: 0. The CDR3 runs to 14 residues. A note on this clone: Its antigen is not identified.

The source was CD4+ or CD8+ T cells sorted from blood, collected in a trial of the OX40 agonist ivuxolimab. V and J are TRBV6-4 and TRBJ2-7, with 13 bases matching TRBD2. The TCR sequence derives from an adult with an advanced solid tumor such as melanoma, head and neck, liver or kidney cancer. The CDR3 spells CASSDGTSGDEQYF. As DNA, the CDR3 is TGTGCCAGCAGTGACGGGACTAGCGGGGACGAGCAGTACTTC.